This is a list of T cell receptor beta chains from one sample in a study of blood T cell repertoires in COVID-19. Here immunoSEQ multiplex PCR was the method, and the copy in TCRdb shows in-frame clones only, minus some. Here the sample spans around 200,000 clones, about 80% being singletons. Sample: peripheral blood. These receptors were obtained from a human donor with acute or convalescent COVID-19. The donor label of this sample is uncertain. Both conserved end residues are part of each CDR3. D genes are given only for firm matches. Clone size is shown for a subset of rows, as once, few, many or a class of expanded clone.

j_call v_call d_call clone_size cdr3_nt cdr3_aa
TRBJ2-7 TRBV29-1 . . TGCAGCGTTGAACTACCGGGATCCTCAAATTACGAGCAGTACTTC CSVELPGSSNYEQYF
TRBJ2-5 TRBV27 TRBD1 once TGTGCCAGCGCCACAGGGGGCCGCCAAGAGACCCAGTACTTC CASATGGRQETQYF
TRBJ2-1 TRBV12-5 . . TGTGCTAGTGGTTTGGGTACGGGAGCACCGCAGTTCTTC CASGLGTGAPQFF
TRBJ1-4 TRBV19 . . TGTGCCAGTAGTGATACGGGACACAAGAATGAAAAACTGTTTTTT CASSDTGHKNEKLFF
TRBJ2-4 TRBV28 . . TGTGCCAGCAGTTCCCCGAATCGGGACATTCAGTACTTC CASSSPNRDIQYF
TRBJ2-2 TRBV10-1 . . TGCGCCACCTCCGGGAGTTTAAACACCGGGGAGCTGTTTTTT CATSGSLNTGELFF
TRBJ2-7 TRBV6-1 TRBD1 . TGTGCCAGCAGTGAAAATTGGGCCAGGGGGCGTAACTTC CASSENWARGRNF
TRBJ2-2 TRBV9 TRBD2 . TGTGCCAGCAGCGTGGATCTAGGACTAGCGGGACACACCGGGGAGCTGTTTTTT CASSVDLGLAGHTGELFF
TRBJ2-6 TRBV27 . . TGTGCCAGCAGTGGGGCAGGGATGTCCTCTGGGGCCAACGTCCTGACTTTC CASSGAGMSSGANVLTF
TRBJ2-7 TRBV5-1 TRBD1 few TGCGCCAGCAGCTTGGTAGGACAGGGGTACGAGCAGTACTTC CASSLVGQGYEQYF
TRBJ2-3 TRBV5-1 TRBD2 . TGCGCCAGCAGCTTGGAAGGGCGGGGGAGAACAGATACGCAGTATTTT CASSLEGRGRTDTQYF
TRBJ2-3 TRBV6-5 . . TGTGCCACTAGCCAAAGCACAGATACGCAGTATTTT CATSQSTDTQYF
TRBJ2-5 TRBV30 . . TGTGCCTGGAGTGTAGGAAGCGCTGTGCAGGAGACCCAGTACTTC CAWSVGSAVQETQYF
TRBJ1-2 TRBV7-3 . few TGTGCCAGCAGCCCGGAGGGGAGGGTGGATGGCTACACCTTC CASSPEGRVDGYTF
TRBJ1-6 TRBV19 . . TGTGCCAGTAGTAACGGCAGGGGCGACCTGTGGAATTCACCCCTCCACTTT CASSNGRGDLWNSPLHF
TRBJ2-5 TRBV14 TRBD1 . TGTGCCAGCAGCCGGGGACAGGGCAGCTGGGAGACCCAGTACTTC CASSRGQGSWETQYF
TRBJ1-4 TRBV21-1 . once TGTGCCAGCAGCAGGGACAGAGCAGATAATGAAAAACTGTTTTTT CASSRDRADNEKLFF
TRBJ1-1 TRBV7-3 . . TGTGCCAGCAGCGCGGGGGGCCTCGGGGCGTTTGCTTTCTTT CASSAGGLGAFAFF
TRBJ2-2 TRBV3-1/TRBV3-2 TRBD1 . TGTGCCAGCAGCCAAGATCAGACAGGGTACACCGGGGAGCTGTTTTTT CASSQDQTGYTGELFF
TRBJ1-1 TRBV7-6 . . TGTGCCAGCAGCTTAGCGGTTCTGGGGCAGTCTGAAGCTTTCTTT CASSLAVLGQSEAFF